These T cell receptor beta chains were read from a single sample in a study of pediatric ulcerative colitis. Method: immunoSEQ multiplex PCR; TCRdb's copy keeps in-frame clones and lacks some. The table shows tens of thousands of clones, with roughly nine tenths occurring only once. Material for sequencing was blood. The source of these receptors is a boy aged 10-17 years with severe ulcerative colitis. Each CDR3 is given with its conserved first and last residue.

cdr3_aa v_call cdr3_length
CASSENPGAPWIQETQYF TRBV6-1 18
CASIGGTDTQYF TRBV6-1 12
CASKGGAAIYNEQFF TRBV19 15
CASSIASAGSEAFF TRBV19 14
CASSLESGRPQYF TRBV7-3 13
CASSPLQGDQPQHF TRBV18 14
CASSFEAQPQHF TRBV7-9 12
CASSILGGGNYEQYF TRBV19 15
CASSPRLAETYNEQFF TRBV7-9 16
CAWSTGTLAEQYF TRBV30 13
CASGADSYYNEQFF TRBV19 14
CASSDTDSPHYEQYF TRBV7-9 15
CASRRGLQGGDGYTF TRBV27 15
CASNPKGLAGEQFF TRBV27 14
CASSLKLAGASDTQYF TRBV5-1 16
CASRQSGNGADTQYF TRBV11-2 15
CASSRLAGELYEQYF TRBV19 15
CAWSLRVYGYTF TRBV30 12
CASSQWVRGGWIDEKLFF TRBV14 18
CASSPSRSDTQYF TRBV18 13
CASSLDREPGNTIYF TRBV5-1 15
CATLASGNTIYF TRBV10-3 12
CASSPRAEGTDTQYF TRBV18 15
CASSRTSGANVLTF TRBV7-2 14
CASSWGVGGTAEDTQYF TRBV5-1 17
CASSQFRVASEAFF TRBV4-3 14
CATEAGGEQFF TRBV7-9 11
CASSLGPSGRALGTPQSEQYF TRBV5-1 21
CAISATSSKRGETQYF TRBV10-3 16
CASSRERGTEAFF TRBV2 13
CASSQDRGHDGYTF TRBV18 14
CASRESYEQYF TRBV2 11
CARVPRGDFAGRVKFF TRBV21-1 16
CASSRDRGTGEQYF TRBV27 14
CASSVARGTGNTIYF TRBV9 15
CAWSRGLNTEAFF TRBV30 13
CASSIEGDPTYEQYF TRBV19 15
CASSLITGANVLTF TRBV5-1 14
CASSFGGNYGYTF TRBV28 13
CASSVLHTDTQYF TRBV27 13
CASSRTGTASYNEQFF TRBV5-1 16
CASSLGGTFMREQYF TRBV11-3 15
CASSRDKPQGASDGYTF TRBV7-8 17
CASSLGRGLNTEAFF TRBV7-9 15
CASSLGMNTEAFF TRBV7-9 13